The 2 T cell receptor beta chains below come from one sample, sequenced in a study of post-analysis software for immune sequencing data. Findings of the study overall: Compared with controls, patients had more of 4 to 6 TRBV segments, including TRBV5-6, TRBV5-1 and TRBV20-1.

Each TCR beta cDNA library carried unique molecular identifiers. TCRdb independently ran MiXCR on the PCR reads; one entry per CDR3 protein. Of fewer than 850,000 distinct CDR3 sequences in the sample, under 60% were seen once. These receptors have no known antigen. Sequencing used blood. The receptors derive from a girl between 10 and 17 years old with multiple sclerosis.

As to this clonotype: At one end, the junction sequence differs from germline, possibly due to a read error. The rearrangement links TRBV6-2 or TRBV6-3 to TRBJ2-7; D is unclear. The CDR3 has 13 residues. Germline lookup yields CDR1 MNHEY and CDR2 SVGEGT. CDR3 nucleotides: TGCGCCAGCAGTTACACATCTATCTACGAGCAGTACTTC. Residues: CASSYTSIYEQYF.

The chain has TRBV24-1 and TRBJ1-2; D uncertain. Germline values: CDR1 KGHDR, CDR2 SFDVKD. The germline V and J ends were trimmed by 2 bases and 6 bases, with 9 bases remaining between them. CDR3 length: 13 amino acids. Here the CDR3 reads CATSDSVQHGYTF. CDR3 DNA: TGTGCCACCAGTGATTCAGTACAGCATGGCTACACCTTC.